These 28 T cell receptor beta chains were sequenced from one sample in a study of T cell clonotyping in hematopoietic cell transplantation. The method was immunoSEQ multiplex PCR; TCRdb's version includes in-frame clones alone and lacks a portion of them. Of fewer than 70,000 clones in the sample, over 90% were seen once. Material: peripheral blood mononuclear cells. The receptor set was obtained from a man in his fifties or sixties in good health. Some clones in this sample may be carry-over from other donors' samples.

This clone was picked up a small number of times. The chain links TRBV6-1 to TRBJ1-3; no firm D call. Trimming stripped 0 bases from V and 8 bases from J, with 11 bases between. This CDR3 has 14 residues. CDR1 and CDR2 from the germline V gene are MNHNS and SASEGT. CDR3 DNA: TGTGCCAGCAGTGAAGCCAGGACCCGGGACACCATATATTTT. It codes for CASSEARTRDTIYF.

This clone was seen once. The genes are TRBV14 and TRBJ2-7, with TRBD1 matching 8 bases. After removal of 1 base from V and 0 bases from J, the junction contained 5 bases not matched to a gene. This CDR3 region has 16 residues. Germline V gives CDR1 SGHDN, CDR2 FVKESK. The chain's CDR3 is CASSQAGGSSSYEQYF. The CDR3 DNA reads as TGTGCCAGCAGCCAAGCAGGGGGCTCAAGCTCCTACGAGCAGTACTTC.

The CDR3: CTSSQDALAGGPVLTDTQYF. In DNA form, the CDR3 reads TGCACCAGCAGCCAAGATGCGCTAGCGGGGGGGCCGGTGTTGACAGATACGCAGTATTTT. The J gene is TRBJ2-3, the V gene TRBV1; TRBD2, the table's D call, lacks a check against the DNA. TRBV1 is shown as a pseudogene. This CDR3 comprises 20 residues.

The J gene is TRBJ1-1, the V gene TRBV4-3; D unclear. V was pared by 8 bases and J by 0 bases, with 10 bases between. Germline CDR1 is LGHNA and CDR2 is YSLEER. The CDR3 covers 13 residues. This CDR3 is CASGVNLNTEAFF. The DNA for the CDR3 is TGCGCCAGCGGGGTCAATTTGAACACTGAAGCTTTCTTT.

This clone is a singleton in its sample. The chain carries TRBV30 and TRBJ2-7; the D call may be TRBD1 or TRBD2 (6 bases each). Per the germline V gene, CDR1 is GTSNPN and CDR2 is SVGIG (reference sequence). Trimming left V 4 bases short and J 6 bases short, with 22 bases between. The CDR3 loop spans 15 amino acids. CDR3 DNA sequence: TGTGCCTGGAAGGGGGGAGCGGTCTACCCTCTCGAGCAGTACTTC. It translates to CAWKGGAVYPLEQYF.

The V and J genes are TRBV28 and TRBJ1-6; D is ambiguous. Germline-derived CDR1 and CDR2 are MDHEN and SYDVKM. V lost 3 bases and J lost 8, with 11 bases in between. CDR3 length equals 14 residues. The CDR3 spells CASSFLQGDSPLHF. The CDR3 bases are TGTGCCAGCAGTTTTCTTCAAGGAGATTCACCCCTCCACTTT. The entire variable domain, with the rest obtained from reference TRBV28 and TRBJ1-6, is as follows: DVKVTQSSRYLVKRTGEKVFLECVQDMDHENMFWYRQDPGLGLRLIYFSYDVKMKEKGDIPEGYSVSREKKERFSLILESASTNQTSMYLCASSFLQGDSPLHFGNGTRLTVT.

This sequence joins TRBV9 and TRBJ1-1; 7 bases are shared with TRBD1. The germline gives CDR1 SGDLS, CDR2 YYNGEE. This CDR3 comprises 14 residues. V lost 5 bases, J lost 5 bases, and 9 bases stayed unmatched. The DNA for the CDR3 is TGTGCCAGCAGTCGACAGGGTGAGAGTACTGAAGCTTTCTTT. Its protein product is CASSRQGESTEAFF.

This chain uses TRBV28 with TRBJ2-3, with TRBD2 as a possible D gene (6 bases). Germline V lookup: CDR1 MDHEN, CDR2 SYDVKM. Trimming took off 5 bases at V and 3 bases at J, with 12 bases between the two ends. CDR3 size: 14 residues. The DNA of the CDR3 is TGTGCCAGCAGTCTCCCGACTAGTACAGATACGCAGTATTTT. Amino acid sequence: CASSLPTSTDTQYF.

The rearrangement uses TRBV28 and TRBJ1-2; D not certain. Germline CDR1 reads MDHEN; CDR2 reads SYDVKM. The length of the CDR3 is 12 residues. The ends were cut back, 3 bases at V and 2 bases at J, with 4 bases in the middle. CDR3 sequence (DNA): TGTGCCAGCAGTTTGCTAAACTATGGCTACACCTTC. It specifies CASSLLNYGYTF.

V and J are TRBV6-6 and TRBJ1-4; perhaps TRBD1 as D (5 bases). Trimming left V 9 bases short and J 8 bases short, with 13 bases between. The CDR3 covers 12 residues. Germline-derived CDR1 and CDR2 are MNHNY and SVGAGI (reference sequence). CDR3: CASSGPGEKLFF. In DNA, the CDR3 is TGTGCCAGTTCAGGGCCGGGGGAAAAACTGTTTTTT.

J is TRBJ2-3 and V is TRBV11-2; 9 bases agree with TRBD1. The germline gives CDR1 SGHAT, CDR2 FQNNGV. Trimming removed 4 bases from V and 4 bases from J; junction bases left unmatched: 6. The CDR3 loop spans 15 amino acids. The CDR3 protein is CASSYRDREPDTQYF. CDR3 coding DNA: TGTGCCAGCAGCTACCGGGACAGGGAGCCAGATACGCAGTATTTT. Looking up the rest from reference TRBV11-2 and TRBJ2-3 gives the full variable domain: EAGVAQSPRYKIIEKRQSVAFWCNPISGHATLYWYQQILGQGPKLLIQFQNNGVVDDSQLPKDRFSAERLKGVDSTLKIQPAKLEDSAVYLCASSYRDREPDTQYFGPGTRLTVL.

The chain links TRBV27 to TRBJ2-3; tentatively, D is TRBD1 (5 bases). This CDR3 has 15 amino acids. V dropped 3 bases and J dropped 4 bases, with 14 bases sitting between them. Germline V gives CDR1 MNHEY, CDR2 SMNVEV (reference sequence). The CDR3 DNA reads TGTGCCAGCAGTTTCTCGGTCAGGGTCCCAGATACGCAGTATTTT. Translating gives CASSFSVRVPDTQYF.

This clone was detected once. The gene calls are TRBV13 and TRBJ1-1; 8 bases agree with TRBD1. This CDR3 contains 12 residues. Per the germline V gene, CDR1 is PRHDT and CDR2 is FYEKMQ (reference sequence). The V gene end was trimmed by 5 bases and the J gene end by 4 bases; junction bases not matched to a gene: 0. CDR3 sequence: CASSTGGTEAFF. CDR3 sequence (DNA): TGTGCCAGCAGCACAGGGGGCACTGAAGCTTTCTTT.

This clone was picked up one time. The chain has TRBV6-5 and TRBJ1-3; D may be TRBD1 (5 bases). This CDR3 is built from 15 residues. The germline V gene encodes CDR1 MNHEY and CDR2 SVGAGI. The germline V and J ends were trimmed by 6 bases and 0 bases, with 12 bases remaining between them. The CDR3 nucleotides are TGTGCCAGCAGACGACAGACCAGCTCTGGAAACACCATATATTTT. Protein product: CASRRQTSSGNTIYF.

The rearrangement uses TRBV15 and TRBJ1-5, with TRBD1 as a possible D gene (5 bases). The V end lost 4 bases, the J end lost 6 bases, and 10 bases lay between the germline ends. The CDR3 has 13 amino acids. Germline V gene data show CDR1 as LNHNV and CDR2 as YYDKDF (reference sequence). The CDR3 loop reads CATSTRQIQPQHF. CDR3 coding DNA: TGTGCCACCAGCACAAGACAGATTCAGCCCCAGCATTTT. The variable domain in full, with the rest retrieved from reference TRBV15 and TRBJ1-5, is DAMVIQNPRYQVTQFGKPVTLSCSQTLNHNVMYWYQQKSSQAPKLLFHYYDKDFNNEADTPDNFQSRRPNTSFCFLDIRSPGLGDTAMYLCATSTRQIQPQHFGDGTRLSIL.

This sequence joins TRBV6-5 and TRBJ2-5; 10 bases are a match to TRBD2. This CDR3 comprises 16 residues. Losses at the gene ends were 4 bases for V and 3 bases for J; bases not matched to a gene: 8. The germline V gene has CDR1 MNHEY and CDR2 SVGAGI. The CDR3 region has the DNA TGTGCCAGCAGTTGGTGGCTAGCGGGAGTCGAAGAGACCCAGTACTTC. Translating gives CASSWWLAGVEETQYF.

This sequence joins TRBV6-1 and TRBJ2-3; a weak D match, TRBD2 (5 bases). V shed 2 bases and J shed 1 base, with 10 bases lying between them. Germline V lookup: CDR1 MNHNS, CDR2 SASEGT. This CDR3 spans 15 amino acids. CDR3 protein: CASSELGSGTDTQYF. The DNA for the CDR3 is TGTGCCAGCAGTGAATTGGGTAGCGGCACAGATACGCAGTATTTT.

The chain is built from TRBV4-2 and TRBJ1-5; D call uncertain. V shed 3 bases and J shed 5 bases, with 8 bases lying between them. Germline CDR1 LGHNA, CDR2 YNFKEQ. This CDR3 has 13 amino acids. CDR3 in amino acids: CASSHEVDQPQHF. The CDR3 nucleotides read TGTGCCAGCAGCCATGAGGTGGATCAGCCCCAGCATTTT.

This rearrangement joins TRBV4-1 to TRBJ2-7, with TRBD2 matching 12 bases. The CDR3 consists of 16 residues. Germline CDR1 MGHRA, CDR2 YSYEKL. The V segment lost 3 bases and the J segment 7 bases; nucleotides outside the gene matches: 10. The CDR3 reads CASSHESSGGAREQYF. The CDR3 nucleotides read TGCGCCAGCAGCCACGAATCTAGCGGGGGGGCGAGAGAGCAGTACTTC.

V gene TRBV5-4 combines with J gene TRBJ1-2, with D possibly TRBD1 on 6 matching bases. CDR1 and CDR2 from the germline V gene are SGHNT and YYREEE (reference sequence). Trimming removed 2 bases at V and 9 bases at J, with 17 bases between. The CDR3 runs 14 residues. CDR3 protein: CASSLLTGAKRYTF. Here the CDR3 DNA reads TGTGCCAGCAGCTTACTGACAGGAGCTAAACGCTACACCTTC.

DNA for the CDR3: TGTGCCAGCATTTCCACAGGTTCCGGAAACACCATATATTTT. Residues: CASISTGSGNTIYF. The chain carries TRBV6-6 and TRBJ1-3, with D perhaps matching TRBD1 (5 bases). Trimming stripped 7 bases from V and 4 bases from J, with 14 bases between. The CDR3 has 14 residues. In germline, CDR1 is MNHNY, CDR2 SVGAGI (reference sequence).

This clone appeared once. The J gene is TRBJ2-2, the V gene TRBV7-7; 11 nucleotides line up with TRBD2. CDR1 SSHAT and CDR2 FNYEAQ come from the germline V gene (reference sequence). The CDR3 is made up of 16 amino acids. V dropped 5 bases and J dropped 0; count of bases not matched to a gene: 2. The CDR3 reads CASSTLAGANTGELFF. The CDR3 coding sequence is TGTGCCAGCAGCACACTAGCGGGGGCGAACACCGGGGAGCTGTTTTTT.

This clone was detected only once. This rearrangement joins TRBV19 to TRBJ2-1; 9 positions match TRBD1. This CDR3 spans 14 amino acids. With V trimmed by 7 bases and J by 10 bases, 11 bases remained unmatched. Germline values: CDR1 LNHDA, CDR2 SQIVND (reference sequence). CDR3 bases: TGTGCCAGTACTCCGGGACAGGGTTTTGGCGAGCAGTTCTTC. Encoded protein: CASTPGQGFGEQFF.

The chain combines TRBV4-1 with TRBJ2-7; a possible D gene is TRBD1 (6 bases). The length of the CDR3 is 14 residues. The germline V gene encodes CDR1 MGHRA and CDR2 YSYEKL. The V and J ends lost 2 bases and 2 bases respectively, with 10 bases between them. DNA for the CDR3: TGCGCCAGCAGCCAAAATGCAGGGGCCTACGAGCAGTACTTC. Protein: CASSQNAGAYEQYF.

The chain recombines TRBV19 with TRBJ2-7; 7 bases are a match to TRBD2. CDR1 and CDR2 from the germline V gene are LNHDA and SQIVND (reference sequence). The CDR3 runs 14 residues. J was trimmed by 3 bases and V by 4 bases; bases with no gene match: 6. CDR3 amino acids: CASSSGGSGYEQYF. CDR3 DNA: TGTGCCAGTAGTAGCGGGGGATCAGGCTACGAGCAGTACTTC.

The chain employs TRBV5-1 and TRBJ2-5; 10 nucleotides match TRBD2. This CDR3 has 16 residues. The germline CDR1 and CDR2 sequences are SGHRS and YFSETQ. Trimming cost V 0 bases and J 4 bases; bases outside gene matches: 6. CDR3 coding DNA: TGCGCCAGCAGCTTGGCGAGCGGGAGGGTCGGAGAGACCCAGTACTTC. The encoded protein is CASSLASGRVGETQYF.

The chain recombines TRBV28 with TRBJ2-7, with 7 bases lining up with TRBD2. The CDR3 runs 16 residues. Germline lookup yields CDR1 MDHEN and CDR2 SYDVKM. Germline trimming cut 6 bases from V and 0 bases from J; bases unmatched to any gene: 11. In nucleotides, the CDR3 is TGTGCCAGCAGGTCCGCCGCGGGGGAGGGCTCCTACGAGCAGTACTTC. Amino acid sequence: CASRSAAGEGSYEQYF.

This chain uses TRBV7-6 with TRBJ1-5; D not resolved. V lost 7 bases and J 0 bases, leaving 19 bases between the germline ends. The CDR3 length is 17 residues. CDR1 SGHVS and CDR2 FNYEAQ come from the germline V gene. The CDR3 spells CASTGWRGKNSNQPQHF. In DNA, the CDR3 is TGTGCCAGCACGGGATGGCGGGGTAAAAATAGCAATCAGCCCCAGCATTTT.